This TCR beta chain was captured in a study of blood T cells in healthy people across ages. On this clonotype: The antigen remains undetermined.

Study-wide points: Relative to aged donors, long-lived donors carried more naive CD4+ cells and displayed higher diversity. Older age coincided with a roughly linear decline in TCR beta diversity per million T cells.

V lost 5 bases, J lost 1 base, and 9 bases lay in between. The CDR3 extends over 13 amino acids. CDR1 is SGHRS, CDR2 YFSETQ, per germline. Total RNA was isolated from each sample in quantities of at least 6 micrograms. A sample-barcoded 5' primer and a J-beta primer mix were used in a second PCR of about 7 to 12 cycles. Researchers report that a template-switch adaptor with 12 random nucleotides tagged each cDNA molecule. One entry per CDR3 protein, called by TCRdb with MiXCR from the 5' RACE reads. The sample carries roughly 1,700,000 distinct CDR3 sequences, 28% recorded once. Sequencing was done on a sample of blood. This sequence joins TRBV5-1 and TRBJ1-1; D ambiguous. This clonotype was sampled from a woman in her twenties or thirties in good health. In DNA, the CDR3 is TGCGCCAGCAGGACCCCCTCGAACACTGAAGCTTTCTTT. Its protein product is CASRTPSNTEAFF.